The 26 T cell receptor beta chains reported below all come from one sample, sequenced in a study of blood T cell repertoires in COVID-19. Only in-frame clones appear in the TCRdb table, and some are missing; sequencing was by immunoSEQ multiplex PCR. Seen here are approximately 77,000 clones, around nine tenths observed once, and the top ten hold 4.6%. What was sequenced was peripheral blood. Receptors originate from a man aged 50 or older with active COVID-19.

The chain couples TRBV4-1 to TRBJ2-2; unclear D gene. This CDR3 region has 17 residues. Germline assignment: CDR1 MGHRA and CDR2 YSYEKL. The ends were cut back, 4 bases at V and 0 bases at J, with 15 bases in the middle. The CDR3 coding sequence is TGCGCCAGCAGCCCCTCGGGTATGTCGACGAACACCGGGGAGCTGTTTTTT. This codes for CASSPSGMSTNTGELFF.

The chain links TRBV30 to TRBJ1-4, with D unresolved. The germline CDR1 and CDR2 sequences are GTSNPN and SVGIG (reference sequence). The V and J ends lost 4 bases and 13 bases respectively, with 16 bases between them. This CDR3 region has 12 residues. The CDR3 DNA reads TGTGCCTGGACCCCCACCGTGGGCACACTGTTTTTT. It codes for CAWTPTVGTLFF.

The J gene is TRBJ1-2, the V gene TRBV7-9; weak D call: TRBD1 (5 bases). The germline V gene has CDR1 SEHNR and CDR2 FQNEAQ (reference sequence). The CDR3 totals 13 residues. Trimming removed 5 bases from V and 5 bases from J, with 12 bases in between. The CDR3 coding sequence is TGTGCCAGCAGCGTTGGGGCGTTTTATGGCTACACCTTC. Its protein product is CASSVGAFYGYTF.

The CDR3 region is CASSTRTSGPDTQYF. In nucleotides, the CDR3 is TGTGCCAGCAGTACCCGGACTAGCGGGCCAGATACGCAGTATTTT. The chain joins TRBV28 to TRBJ2-3; 11 nucleotides agree with TRBD2. CDR1 and CDR2 from the germline V gene are MDHEN and SYDVKM. J gave up 4 bases and V 5 bases, and 5 bases lay outside the gene matches. CDR3 size: 15 residues. The variable domain in full, completed from reference TRBV28 and TRBJ2-3, reads DVKVTQSSRYLVKRTGEKVFLECVQDMDHENMFWYRQDPGLGLRLIYFSYDVKMKEKGDIPEGYSVSREKKERFSLILESASTNQTSMYLCASSTRTSGPDTQYFGPGTRLTVL.

The chain uses TRBV9 and TRBJ2-6, with D possibly being TRBD2 (6 bases). The CDR3 is made up of 17 amino acids. Germline CDR1 is SGDLS and CDR2 is YYNGEE. Trimming took 3 bases from V and 3 from J, leaving 16 bases between them. The CDR3 is CASSDPRGLIGANVLTF. CDR3 coding DNA: TGTGCCAGCAGCGACCCGCGGGGTTTGATTGGGGCCAACGTCCTGACTTTC. Variable domain in full (rest from reference TRBV9 and TRBJ2-6): DSGVTQTPKHLITATGQRVTLRCSPRSGDLSVYWYQQSLDQGLQFLIQYYNGEERAKGNILERFSAQQFPDLHSELNLSSLELGDSALYFCASSDPRGLIGANVLTFGAGSRLTVL.

The rearrangement joins TRBV6-1 to TRBJ2-3; TRBD2 is a possible D gene (6 bases). The ends were cut back, 1 base at V and 13 bases at J, with 9 bases in the middle. The CDR3 spans 11 residues. Germline CDR1 is MNHNS and CDR2 is SASEGT. DNA for the CDR3: TGTGCCAGCAGTGAAGGGAGGGTAAAGTATTTT. Translating gives CASSEGRVKYF.

This chain joins TRBV5-8 and TRBJ1-1; no definite D call. CDR3 length: 11 amino acids. Germline CDR1 is SGHTS and CDR2 is YDEGEE. Trimming took 6 bases from V and 5 from J, leaving 8 bases between them. CDR3 region: CASTERTEAFF. DNA of the CDR3: TGTGCCAGCACGGAGAGGACTGAAGCTTTCTTT.

The chain couples TRBV9 to TRBJ2-3; possible D gene TRBD2, 6 bases. The CDR3 runs to 15 residues. V lost 2 bases to trimming and J lost 2 bases, with 12 bases between them. Germline CDR1 is SGDLS and CDR2 is YYNGEE. The CDR3 DNA reads TGTGCCAGCAGCGTGGCCGCGGACTACACAGATACGCAGTATTTT. It codes for CASSVAADYTDTQYF.

The rearrangement links TRBV7-6 to TRBJ2-7, with D possibly TRBD1 on 5 matching bases. The CDR3 loop spans 13 amino acids. Trimming took off 2 bases at V and 5 bases at J, with 10 bases between the two ends. Germline V gene sequence: CDR1 SGHVS, CDR2 FNYEAQ. CDR3 nucleotides: TGTGCCAGCAGCTTACCAGGGATTCACGAGCAGTACTTC. It codes for CASSLPGIHEQYF.

This clone appeared once. This chain connects TRBV2 to TRBJ1-2; TRBD1 matches 7 bases. The CDR3 runs 14 residues. The junction had 7 bases not matched to a gene; V was cut back by 5 bases and J by 4 bases. Germline CDR1 SNHLY, CDR2 FYNNEI. The CDR3 protein is CASSSGTDFYGYTF. CDR3 nucleotide sequence: TGTGCCAGCAGTTCCGGGACAGACTTCTATGGCTACACCTTC.

This rearrangement joins TRBV28 to TRBJ2-3; D might be TRBD2 (5 bases). This CDR3 spans 14 amino acids. Germline values: CDR1 MDHEN, CDR2 SYDVKM. The germline V and J ends were trimmed by 3 bases and 2 bases, with 9 bases remaining between them. The CDR3 sequence is CASSFLRATDTQYF. The CDR3 coding sequence is TGTGCCAGCAGTTTCTTGCGGGCCACAGATACGCAGTATTTT.

The sample holds one count of this clone. The rearrangement joins TRBV2 to TRBJ2-7, with D hard to call. The germline V gene encodes CDR1 SNHLY and CDR2 FYNNEI. The CDR3 covers 11 residues. Trimming removed 5 bases at V and 4 bases at J, with 6 bases between. CDR3 bases: TGTGCCAGCAGTCTCTTTTACGAGCAGTACTTC. Protein: CASSLFYEQYF.

V gene TRBV2 combines with J gene TRBJ2-1, with TRBD2 matching 8 bases. J was trimmed by 5 bases and V by 8 bases; bases with no gene match: 8. The CDR3 spans 14 residues. Germline V gene sequence: CDR1 SNHLY, CDR2 FYNNEI. CDR3 residues: CASGEREFNNEQFF. In DNA, the CDR3 is TGTGCCAGCGGCGAGCGGGAGTTCAACAATGAGCAGTTCTTC.

In this sample, this clone turned up once. The junction shows a germline mismatch at one end, possibly a read error. J is TRBJ2-3 and V is TRBV6-5; D might be TRBD2 (9 bases). There are 15 residues in the CDR3. Germline V lookup: CDR1 MNHEY, CDR2 SVGAGI. The CDR3 loop is CASSEPASGTGTQYF. The CDR3 DNA sequence: TGTGCCAGCAGCGAGCCGGCTAGCGGGACAGGTACGCAGTATTTT.

J is TRBJ2-2 and V is TRBV5-8; D perhaps matches TRBD2 (6 bases). CDR1 is SGHTS, CDR2 YDEGEE, per germline. Trimming stripped 0 bases from V and 6 bases from J, with 12 bases between. This CDR3 comprises 15 residues. The CDR3 is CASSLVGRGSGELFF. CDR3 in DNA: TGTGCCAGCAGCTTGGTGGGGCGGGGCTCCGGGGAGCTGTTTTTT.

This clone was recorded once. The chain combines TRBV27 with TRBJ1-2, with D maybe TRBD1 (6 bases). Trimming removed 2 bases at V and 8 bases at J, with 15 bases between. The length of the CDR3 is 14 residues. CDR1 MNHEY and CDR2 SMNVEV come from the germline V gene (reference sequence). The CDR3 region is CASSLNIGGGGYTF. Here the CDR3 DNA reads TGTGCCAGCAGTTTAAATATAGGGGGGGGAGGCTACACCTTC.

The V gene is TRBV3-1 (or the pseudogene TRBV3-2), the J gene TRBJ1-2; a possible D gene is TRBD1 (6 bases). In germline, CDR1 is LGHDT, CDR2 YNNKEL (reference sequence). V dropped 0 bases and J dropped 7 bases, with 21 bases sitting between them. There are 17 residues in the CDR3. This chain's CDR3 is CASSQDLPQGRGRGYTF. Here the CDR3 DNA reads TGTGCCAGCAGCCAAGATCTCCCACAGGGTCGCGGGCGTGGCTACACCTTC.

The DNA for the CDR3 is TGCGCCAGCAGCTTGGAGGGACTAGCGGGAGAGGAGTTCTTC. This translates into CASSLEGLAGEEFF. The chain joins TRBV5-1 to TRBJ2-1, with TRBD2 matching 14 bases. The trim removed 0 bases at V and 14 bases at J, leaving 4 bases unmatched. The germline CDR1 and CDR2 sequences are SGHRS and YFSETQ. The CDR3 has 14 amino acids.

This clone was found once. The chain combines TRBV28 with TRBJ1-3, with a possible D match to TRBD1 (6 bases). V was shortened by 6 bases and J by 4 bases, with 10 bases between the two germline ends. Germline V gene data show CDR1 as MDHEN and CDR2 as SYDVKM. The CDR3 length is 13 residues. The CDR3 DNA sequence: TGTGCCAGCAGCCACAGGGCCGGAAACACCATATATTTT. This codes for CASSHRAGNTIYF.

The V and J genes are TRBV19 and TRBJ1-6, with TRBD1 matching 9 bases. Germline assignment: CDR1 LNHDA and CDR2 SQIVND (reference sequence). CDR3 length equals 14 residues. Trimming took 6 bases from V and 10 from J; bases not matched to a gene: 7. The CDR3 DNA is TGTGCCAGTAGGGGACAGGGTAGCGGATCACCCCTCCACTTT. Encoded protein: CASRGQGSGSPLHF.

J is TRBJ2-5 and V is TRBV20-1; the match to TRBD2 covers 7 bases. J lost 3 bases, V lost 3 bases, and 4 bases had no gene match. Germline loops: CDR1 DFQATT, CDR2 SNEGSKA (reference sequence). The CDR3 consists of 13 residues. CDR3 in DNA: TGCAGTGCTAGTCGCCTAGCGGAAGAGACCCAGTACTTC. It yields the protein CSASRLAEETQYF.

The chain has TRBV28 and TRBJ2-7, with D possibly matching TRBD1 (6 bases). Between the trimmed V and J ends, which lost 3 bases and 6 bases, there was a span of 12 bases. Germline loops: CDR1 MDHEN, CDR2 SYDVKM. The CDR3 is 13 residues long. The CDR3 here is CASSFRDNGEQYF. DNA of the CDR3: TGTGCCAGCAGTTTCCGGGACAATGGCGAGCAGTACTTC.

The rearrangement joins TRBV15 to TRBJ2-7; 10 nucleotides align to TRBD2. Germline-derived CDR1 and CDR2 are LNHNV and YYDKDF (reference sequence). With V trimmed by 0 bases and J by 1 base, 0 bases remained unmatched. CDR3 length equals 15 residues. The CDR3 DNA follows: TGTGCCACCAGCAGAGAAGCGGGAGGGTCCTACGAGCAGTACTTC. Encoded protein: CATSREAGGSYEQYF.

The chain recombines TRBV11-2 with TRBJ2-1, with 14 bases that match TRBD2. V trimming: 5 bases; J trimming: 3 bases; junction bases outside the gene matches: 6. The CDR3 has 17 amino acids. The germline gives CDR1 SGHAT, CDR2 FQNNGV. In nucleotides, the CDR3 is TGTGCCAGCAGCCAGCGGACTAGCGGGGGGATCTACAATGAGCAGTTCTTC. Its protein product is CASSQRTSGGIYNEQFF.

The chain links TRBV11-3 to TRBJ2-1; 7 bases align to TRBD2. Germline V gene lookup returns CDR1 SGHNT and CDR2 YENEEA. This CDR3 is 14 amino acids long. The J segment lost 2 bases and the V segment lost 3 bases, leaving 1 base of the junction unmatched. CDR3: CASSLAGAYNEQFF. DNA for the CDR3: TGTGCCAGCAGCTTGGCGGGAGCCTACAATGAGCAGTTCTTC.

V gene TRBV2 combines with J gene TRBJ2-7, with D perhaps TRBD1 (5 bases). The CDR3 totals 13 residues. Trimming removed 10 bases at V and 2 bases at J, with 15 bases between. Germline V gene lookup returns CDR1 SNHLY and CDR2 FYNNEI. CDR3 sequence: CATAQQVPYEQYF. DNA of the CDR3: TGTGCCACCGCTCAACAGGTACCCTACGAGCAGTACTTC.